These 19 T cell receptor beta chains were sequenced from one sample in a study of blood T cell repertoires in COVID-19. Repertoires were generated with immunoSEQ multiplex PCR, while TCRdb's copy carries only in-frame clones and drops some. The top ten clones hold roughly 0.72% of a sample with about 470,000 clones, about nine tenths of them seen once. The sequencing sample was made of PBMCs or T cells enriched from blood (not recorded which). Receptors originate from a woman aged 18-29 years who had recovered from COVID-19.

V is TRBV5-1 and J is TRBJ2-6; D is uncertain. Germline V CDR1 and CDR2: SGHRS, YFSETQ. Trimming left V 0 bases short and J 1 base short, with 11 bases between. The CDR3 consists of 17 residues. CDR3 in DNA: TGCGCCAGCAGCTTGGGACTCGGAGAGTCTGGGGCCAACGTCCTGACTTTC. Translation: CASSLGLGESGANVLTF. Full variable domain (rest looked up from reference TRBV5-1 and TRBJ2-6): KAGVTQTPRYLIKTRGQQVTLSCSPISGHRSVSWYQQTPGQGLQFLFEYFSETQRNKGNFPGRFSGRQFSNSRSEMNVSTLELGDSALYLCASSLGLGESGANVLTFGAGSRLTVL.

The V call is TRBV6-5, the J call TRBJ1-2; D unclear. Trimming left V 6 bases short and J 4 bases short, with 12 bases between. Germline CDR1 is MNHEY and CDR2 is SVGAGI. CDR3 length: 13 residues. CDR3: CASRPPGTYGYTF. In DNA form, the CDR3 reads TGTGCCAGCAGACCTCCAGGCACCTATGGCTACACCTTC.

V usage is TRBV2 and J usage is TRBJ1-4; TRBD1 matches at 9 bases. With V trimmed by 5 bases and J by 8 bases, 15 bases remained unmatched. The CDR3 has 17 amino acids. The V gene's germline CDR1 is SNHLY and CDR2 FYNNEI. Written as DNA, the CDR3 is TGTGCCAGCAGTTTCTCGGACAGGGGAGGGAAGAGGGAAAAACTGTTTTTT. Its protein is CASSFSDRGGKREKLFF.

V and J are TRBV5-1 and TRBJ2-5, with 9 bases lining up with TRBD1. J was trimmed by 0 bases and V by 2 bases; bases with no gene match: 2. Germline V gene sequence: CDR1 SGHRS, CDR2 YFSETQ. This CDR3 is built from 15 residues. CDR3: CASSFGDRDQETQYF. The CDR3 bases are TGCGCCAGCAGCTTCGGGGACAGGGACCAAGAGACCCAGTACTTC.

Here the CDR3 reads CASSRLAGDNEQFF. DNA for the CDR3: TGTGCCAGCAGTCGACTAGCGGGGGACAATGAGCAGTTCTTC. This sequence joins TRBV6-5 and TRBJ2-1; 12 nucleotides agree with TRBD2. With V trimmed by 5 bases and J by 5 bases, 1 base remained unmatched. The CDR3 covers 14 residues. CDR1 and CDR2 from the germline V gene are MNHEY and SVGAGI.

DNA of the CDR3: TGCGCCAGCAGCCTGAGATGGGCCCCCATCACAGATACGCAGTATTTT. Translation gives CASSLRWAPITDTQYF. This chain connects TRBV4-1 to TRBJ2-3, with D uncertain. Between the trimmed V and J ends, which lost 4 bases and 2 bases, there was a span of 16 bases. This CDR3 has 16 amino acids. Germline CDR1 is MGHRA and CDR2 is YSYEKL.

The rearrangement joins TRBV19 to TRBJ2-5; no definite D call. Looked up from germline, CDR1 is LNHDA and CDR2 is SQIVND (reference sequence). V lost 11 bases, J lost 4 bases, and 14 bases lay in between. This CDR3 is built from 12 residues. CDR3 loop: CAPSYRAETQYF. The CDR3 coding sequence is TGTGCCCCATCCTATCGAGCAGAGACCCAGTACTTC.

This chain uses TRBV27 with TRBJ1-6; 7 bases agree with TRBD1. Germline V lookup: CDR1 MNHEY, CDR2 SMNVEV (reference sequence). V lost 6 bases and J lost 7; bases outside the gene matches: 9. CDR3 length: 15 residues. The CDR3 here is CASSPIRQGNSPLHF. CDR3 sequence (DNA): TGTGCCAGCAGCCCGATCCGACAGGGAAATTCACCCCTCCACTTT.

The chain joins TRBV27 to TRBJ1-1; 9 nucleotides match TRBD1. The germline gives CDR1 MNHEY, CDR2 SMNVEV (reference sequence). The trim removed 3 bases at V and 5 bases at J, leaving 7 bases unmatched. The CDR3 runs to 15 residues. CDR3: CASSFVTGGVTEAFF. CDR3 DNA sequence: TGTGCCAGCAGTTTTGTGACAGGGGGGGTTACTGAAGCTTTCTTT.

V gene TRBV29-1 combines with J gene TRBJ1-1, with a weak D call TRBD1 (6 bases). V lost 4 bases to trimming and J lost 11 bases, with 17 bases between them. CDR1 is SQVTM and CDR2 is ANQGSEA in the germline V gene. This CDR3 region has 12 residues. The CDR3 reads CSVVVAQGEAFF. The CDR3 nucleotides are TGCAGCGTTGTGGTGGCACAGGGAGAGGCTTTCTTT. The full variable domain, rest sourced from reference TRBV29-1 and TRBJ1-1, is SAVISQKPSRDICQRGTSLTIQCQVDSQVTMMFWYRQQPGQSLTLIATANQGSEATYESGFVIDKFPISRPNLTFSTLTVSNMSPEDSSIYLCSVVVAQGEAFFGQGTRLTVV.

The chain links TRBV15 to TRBJ2-5; the match to TRBD2 covers 9 bases. V was clipped by 3 bases and J by 5 bases; unmatched bases: 4. Germline CDR1 and CDR2: LNHNV and YYDKDF (reference sequence). The CDR3 has 14 residues. In DNA, the CDR3 is TGTGCCACCAGCAGGAATCTAGCGGGGGAGACCCAGTACTTC. It yields the protein CATSRNLAGETQYF.

The rearrangement links TRBV12-3 or TRBV12-4 to TRBJ1-3; D remains ambiguous. The ends were cut back, 3 bases at V and 8 bases at J, with 11 bases in the middle. The CDR3 sequence is 13 residues long. CDR3 DNA sequence: TGTGCCAGCAGTTTCGGAGTGGGTCACACCATATATTTT. This sequence encodes CASSFGVGHTIYF.

The CDR3 loop reads CATQDRREQYF. The CDR3 DNA follows: TGTGCCACCCAGGATCGGCGCGAGCAGTACTTC. The chain has TRBV19 and TRBJ2-7; no firm D call. Trimming removed 10 bases from V and 6 bases from J, with 13 bases in between. Germline V CDR1 and CDR2: LNHDA, SQIVND (reference sequence). The CDR3 sequence is 11 residues long.

This chain joins TRBV6-2 or TRBV6-3 and TRBJ2-3, with 8 bases identical to TRBD2. The V gene end was trimmed by 5 bases and the J gene end by 6 bases; junction bases not matched to a gene: 13. The CDR3 spans 16 residues. CDR1 is MNHEY and CDR2 is SVGEGT in the germline V gene. This CDR3 reads CASSLSPGGQGDTQYF. The CDR3 DNA reads as TGTGCCAGCAGTCTATCCCCGGGGGGGCAGGGTGATACGCAGTATTTT.

This CDR3 is CASSLEVGGYGYTF. CDR3 nucleotides: TGTGCCAGCAGCTTAGAGGTGGGGGGGTATGGCTACACCTTC. The gene calls are TRBV7-8 and TRBJ1-2; TRBD1 might be the D (5 bases). Germline V lookup: CDR1 SGHVS, CDR2 FQNEAQ. The CDR3 is 14 residues long. Between the trimmed V and J ends, which lost 1 base and 5 bases, there was a span of 11 bases.

This chain uses TRBV18 with TRBJ1-4; 8 bases map to TRBD1. The CDR3 has 15 residues. The J segment lost 5 bases and the V segment lost 3 bases, leaving 5 bases of the junction unmatched. Germline CDR1 and CDR2: KGHSH and LQKENI. For the CDR3, the DNA is TGTGCCAGCTCACCTTCTTGGGACAGGAATGAAAAACTGTTTTTT. Protein product: CASSPSWDRNEKLFF.

The chain has TRBV5-1 and TRBJ2-7; D may be TRBD2 (6 bases). With 4 bases removed from V and 0 bases from J, the gap between germline ends came to 11 bases. CDR1 is SGHRS and CDR2 is YFSETQ in the germline V gene. This CDR3 is 14 amino acids long. In DNA, the CDR3 is TGCGCCAGCAGCCCCGGGACTTCCTCCTACGAGCAGTACTTC. It specifies CASSPGTSSYEQYF.

This sequence joins TRBV7-3 and TRBJ1-2, with a tentative D call TRBD1 (6 bases). The V end lost 5 bases, the J end lost 4 bases, and 20 bases lay between the germline ends. The CDR3 has 16 amino acids. Germline-derived CDR1 and CDR2 are SGHTA and FQGTGA. This chain's CDR3 is CASSKGGSQGVYGYTF. CDR3 DNA sequence: TGTGCCAGCAGCAAAGGGGGTTCCCAAGGAGTCTATGGCTACACCTTC.

In this sample, this clone turned up once. J is TRBJ2-7 and V is TRBV11-2, with TRBD2 matching over 9 bases. The CDR3 has 16 amino acids. CDR1 is SGHAT, CDR2 FQNNGV, per germline. J gave up 0 bases and V 1 base, and 4 bases lay outside the gene matches. CDR3 residues: CASSLGLADTSYEQYF. CDR3 bases: TGTGCCAGCAGCTTAGGACTAGCGGATACCTCCTACGAGCAGTACTTC.